The entry below gives a single T cell receptor beta chain sequence along with its context. CDR3 size: 16 residues. Germline CDR1 is SGDLS and CDR2 is YYNGEE. Sequenced by immunoSEQ multiplex PCR; TCRdb stores in-frame clones only, minus some. The sample includes around 99,000 clones, roughly 90% seen only once; the top ten take around 17%. The source of the sample is a study of control samples from healthy donors and cancer patients. This sequence joins TRBV9 and TRBJ2-3; D tentatively fits TRBD1 or TRBD2 (6 bases each). This TCR was recovered from a woman aged 45-65 years in good health. The sequenced sample was blood. This chain's CDR3 is CATLLRGARNADTQYF. CDR3 in DNA: TGTGCGACGCTCCTAAGGGGGGCTAGAAACGCAGATACGCAGTATTTT.